The next 24 T cell receptor beta chains were all read from a single sample in a study of T cell changes during pregnancy in multiple sclerosis. Only in-frame clones appear in the TCRdb table, and some are missing; sequencing was by immunoSEQ multiplex PCR. Here the sample spans approximately 60,000 clones, approximately 91% being singletons. This material consisted of peripheral blood, taken in the second trimester of pregnancy. These receptors all stem from a female donor with multiple sclerosis, enrolled in a pregnancy study.

This clone was observed a handful of times. The rearrangement uses TRBV9 and TRBJ2-7; D might be TRBD2 (6 bases). V was pared by 0 bases and J by 4 bases, with 14 bases between. The germline gives CDR1 SGDLS, CDR2 YYNGEE. The CDR3 covers 15 residues. CDR3 protein: CASSVGPEGRYEQYF. The CDR3 nucleotides are TGTGCCAGCAGCGTAGGTCCGGAGGGCCGTTACGAGCAGTACTTC.

This chain joins TRBV10-3 and TRBJ2-4, with D possibly being TRBD2 (7 bases). The CDR3 sequence is 15 residues long. Looked up from germline, CDR1 is ENHRY and CDR2 is SYGVKD. V was cut by 3 bases and J by 6 bases, with 15 bases left in between. CDR3 region: CAISDGGLKGNIQYF. CDR3 coding DNA: TGTGCCATCAGTGACGGGGGGCTAAAGGGAAACATTCAGTACTTC.

This clone was seen a single time. V is TRBV6-4 and J is TRBJ2-7; the D is unclear. The germline V gene has CDR1 MRHNA and CDR2 SNTAGT. There are 12 residues in the CDR3. The germline V and J ends were trimmed by 0 bases and 7 bases, with 7 bases remaining between them. The CDR3 DNA sequence: TGTGCCAGCAGTGACTCAATTCGGGAGCAGTACTTC. Amino acids: CASSDSIREQYF.

This chain joins TRBV16 and TRBJ1-2, with D perhaps matching TRBD1 (5 bases). The CDR3 sequence is 12 residues long. Trimming took off 3 bases at V and 4 bases at J, with 6 bases between the two ends. Per germline, CDR1 KGHSY and CDR2 FQNENV. The CDR3 loop reads CASSQGGYGYTF. CDR3 DNA: TGTGCCAGCAGCCAGGGGGGCTATGGCTACACCTTC.

The chain is built from TRBV27 and TRBJ1-1; 9 nucleotides line up with TRBD1. The germline V gene encodes CDR1 MNHEY and CDR2 SMNVEV (reference sequence). The CDR3 is 14 residues long. J lost 5 bases, V lost 5 bases, and 6 bases had no gene match. The CDR3 spells CASSPGTGRTEAFF. The CDR3 nucleotides read TGTGCCAGCAGTCCCGGGACAGGGAGGACTGAAGCTTTCTTT.

CDR3 in amino acids: CASSLNNNSPLHF. For the CDR3, the DNA is TGTGCCAGCAGCCTTAACAATAATTCACCCCTCCACTTT. The chain recombines TRBV5-4 with TRBJ1-6; D gene ambiguous. Looked up from germline, CDR1 is SGHNT and CDR2 is YYREEE (reference sequence). Trimming cost V 4 bases and J 5 bases, with 7 bases left between them. This CDR3 contains 13 residues.

The chain recombines TRBV9 with TRBJ1-4, with 9 bases lining up with TRBD1. Trimming took 3 bases from V and 2 from J; bases not matched to a gene: 2. Germline V lookup: CDR1 SGDLS, CDR2 YYNGEE. CDR3 size: 15 residues. In DNA, the CDR3 is TGTGCCAGCAGCGATGACAGGGGGACTAATGAAAAACTGTTTTTT. This encodes CASSDDRGTNEKLFF.

The chain links TRBV4-3 to TRBJ2-2; D is possibly TRBD1 (6 bases). Trimming removed 5 bases from V and 4 bases from J, with 23 bases in between. The CDR3 extends over 18 amino acids. The germline V gene encodes CDR1 LGHNA and CDR2 YSLEER. CDR3 DNA sequence: TGCGCCAGCAGCTCCACACCAACAGGGCTCTTCGCCACCGGGGAGCTGTTTTTT. Its translation is CASSSTPTGLFATGELFF.

In its sample, this clone was seen once. This sequence joins TRBV7-2 and TRBJ2-1, with TRBD2 matching over 8 bases. The CDR3 totals 16 residues. V gave up 2 bases and J gave up 9 bases; unmatched junction bases: 12. The V gene's germline CDR1 is SGHTA and CDR2 FQGNSA. The DNA of the CDR3 is TGTGCCAGCAGCTTATCATGGCGGGGGGCCAGAGGTGAGCAGTTCTTC. Encoded protein: CASSLSWRGARGEQFF.

The rearrangement links TRBV15 to TRBJ1-2; 7 bases line up with TRBD1. Per the germline V gene, CDR1 is LNHNV and CDR2 is YYDKDF (reference sequence). CDR3 size: 13 residues. J was trimmed by 8 bases and V by 4 bases; bases with no gene match: 7. CDR3: CATSIETGRGYTF. Written as DNA, the CDR3 is TGTGCCACCAGCATCGAGACAGGGCGAGGCTACACCTTC.

The chain has TRBV27 and TRBJ2-7; 7 nucleotides match TRBD1. The CDR3 covers 13 residues. The trim removed 6 bases at V and 3 bases at J, leaving 5 bases unmatched. Germline V lookup: CDR1 MNHEY, CDR2 SMNVEV (reference sequence). CDR3 region: CASSRDRDYEQYF. The CDR3 nucleotides read TGTGCCAGCAGCCGAGACAGGGACTACGAGCAGTACTTC.

This clone has only one observation. The gene calls are TRBV19 and TRBJ1-5, with unresolved D. V dropped 3 bases and J dropped 0 bases, with 6 bases sitting between them. Per the germline V gene, CDR1 is LNHDA and CDR2 is SQIVND (reference sequence). The CDR3 is 14 amino acids. The CDR3, as DNA: TGTGCCAGTAGTATGCGTAATAGCAATCAGCCCCAGCATTTT. Amino acids: CASSMRNSNQPQHF.

The V gene is TRBV5-6, the J gene TRBJ2-7; D is possibly TRBD2 (5 bases). The CDR3 length is 14 residues. Germline loops: CDR1 SGHDT, CDR2 YYEEEE. Trimming removed 2 bases at V and 1 base at J, with 10 bases between. CDR3 bases: TGTGCCAGCAGCTTTCTAGGACTTTCCTACGAGCAGTACTTC. Translation: CASSFLGLSYEQYF.

This rearrangement joins TRBV5-1 to TRBJ1-4; D ambiguous. The CDR3 extends over 14 amino acids. From germline, CDR1 is SGHRS and CDR2 YFSETQ. Trimming left V 0 bases short and J 0 bases short, with 3 bases between. CDR3 coding DNA: TGCGCCAGCAGCTTGGGTACAACTAATGAAAAACTGTTTTTT. Translated, it gives CASSLGTTNEKLFF.

J is TRBJ1-2 and V is TRBV27; D is perhaps TRBD1 (5 bases). CDR3 length: 13 amino acids. CDR1 is MNHEY and CDR2 is SMNVEV in the germline V gene (reference sequence). Trimming took 2 bases from V and 7 from J, leaving 11 bases between them. CDR3 coding DNA: TGTGCCAGCAGTTTAAGGGGACTTGGTGGCTACACCTTC. As protein: CASSLRGLGGYTF.

The chain employs TRBV2 and TRBJ2-3, with TRBD2 identical over 9 bases. The germline V gene has CDR1 SNHLY and CDR2 FYNNEI. Trimming took 4 bases from V and 2 from J; bases not matched to a gene: 1. This CDR3 is built from 14 residues. The CDR3 DNA reads TGTGCCAGCAGTGGCGGGGGGGCCACAGATACGCAGTATTTT. It encodes CASSGGGATDTQYF.

This chain connects TRBV5-1 to TRBJ1-4; possibly TRBD1 for D (5 bases). Trimming removed 6 bases at V and 7 bases at J, with 13 bases between. This CDR3 spans 13 amino acids. Germline CDR1 is SGHRS and CDR2 is YFSETQ. CDR3 nucleotides: TGCGCCAGCAACCAGGGTCTCGGTGAAAAACTGTTTTTT. This encodes CASNQGLGEKLFF.

The chain joins TRBV7-8 to TRBJ2-5, with 11 nucleotides matching TRBD2. The V gene end was trimmed by 1 base and the J gene end by 6 bases; junction bases not matched to a gene: 16. This CDR3 comprises 19 residues. Per the germline V gene, CDR1 is SGHVS and CDR2 is FQNEAQ. The CDR3 DNA follows: TGTGCCAGCAGCTTAGTGGTAGCGGGGGGGCCTTTAGATTGGAAGACCCAGTACTTC. Amino acid sequence: CASSLVVAGGPLDWKTQYF. Full variable domain (missing parts from reference TRBV7-8 and TRBJ2-5): GAGVSQSPRYKVAKRGQDVALRCDPISGHVSLFWYQQALGQGPEFLTYFQNEAQLDKSGLPSDRFFAERPEGSVSTLKIQRTQQEDSAVYLCASSLVVAGGPLDWKTQYFGPGTRLLVL.

The chain recombines TRBV19 with TRBJ2-7, with D maybe TRBD1 (6 bases). Germline values: CDR1 LNHDA, CDR2 SQIVND (reference sequence). V lost 5 bases and J 3 bases, leaving 11 bases between the germline ends. The CDR3 extends over 13 amino acids. In nucleotides, the CDR3 is TGTGCCAGTAGTCCGGCAGGGGTCTACGAGCAGTACTTC. This gives the protein CASSPAGVYEQYF.

This chain links TRBV6-1 with TRBJ1-1, with D maybe TRBD1 (6 bases). V lost 6 bases and J 9 bases, leaving 14 bases between the germline ends. Looked up from germline, CDR1 is MNHNS and CDR2 is SASEGT. The CDR3 has 12 residues. CDR3 in DNA: TGTGCCAGCAGAGAGACAGGTGGGAAAGCTTTCTTT. The encoded protein is CASRETGGKAFF.

This chain uses TRBV5-1 with TRBJ1-1, with D hard to call. This CDR3 spans 14 amino acids. Trimming shortened V by 4 bases and J by 1 base, and 11 bases separated the two germline ends. CDR1 and CDR2 from the germline V gene are SGHRS and YFSETQ. The CDR3 DNA follows: TGCGCCAGCAGCCCCGGTCCGGGGAACACTGAAGCTTTCTTT. This translates into CASSPGPGNTEAFF.

This clone was seen only once. The genes are TRBV19 and TRBJ1-1; D not certain. The V gene's germline CDR1 is LNHDA and CDR2 SQIVND (reference sequence). V lost 3 bases, J lost 3 bases, and 11 bases lay in between. The CDR3 is 14 amino acids. The CDR3 sequence is CASSIAGWDTEAFF. CDR3 sequence (DNA): TGTGCCAGTAGTATCGCGGGCTGGGACACTGAAGCTTTCTTT.

The V call is TRBV7-9, the J call TRBJ2-1; D may be TRBD1 (6 bases). Germline V CDR1 and CDR2: SEHNR, FQNEAQ (reference sequence). V was pared by 5 bases and J by 8 bases, with 13 bases between. The CDR3 totals 13 residues. The CDR3: CASSPTGWDEQFF. In nucleotides, the CDR3 is TGTGCCAGCAGCCCTACAGGGTGGGATGAGCAGTTCTTC. Full variable domain (outside the CDR3, taken from reference TRBV7-9 and TRBJ2-1): DTGVSQNPRHKITKRGQNVTFRCDPISEHNRLYWYRQTLGQGPEFLTYFQNEAQLEKSRLLSDRFSAERPKGSFSTLEIQRTEQGDSAMYLCASSPTGWDEQFFGPGTRLTVL.

V usage is TRBV29-1 and J usage is TRBJ1-1; 7 bases are a match to TRBD1. Losses at the gene ends were 7 bases for V and 2 bases for J; bases not matched to a gene: 7. The CDR3 has 13 residues. CDR1 is SQVTM and CDR2 is ANQGSEA in the germline V gene. The CDR3 coding sequence is TGCAGCGCCACGGGACAGCAAAACACTGAAGCTTTCTTT. This sequence encodes CSATGQQNTEAFF.